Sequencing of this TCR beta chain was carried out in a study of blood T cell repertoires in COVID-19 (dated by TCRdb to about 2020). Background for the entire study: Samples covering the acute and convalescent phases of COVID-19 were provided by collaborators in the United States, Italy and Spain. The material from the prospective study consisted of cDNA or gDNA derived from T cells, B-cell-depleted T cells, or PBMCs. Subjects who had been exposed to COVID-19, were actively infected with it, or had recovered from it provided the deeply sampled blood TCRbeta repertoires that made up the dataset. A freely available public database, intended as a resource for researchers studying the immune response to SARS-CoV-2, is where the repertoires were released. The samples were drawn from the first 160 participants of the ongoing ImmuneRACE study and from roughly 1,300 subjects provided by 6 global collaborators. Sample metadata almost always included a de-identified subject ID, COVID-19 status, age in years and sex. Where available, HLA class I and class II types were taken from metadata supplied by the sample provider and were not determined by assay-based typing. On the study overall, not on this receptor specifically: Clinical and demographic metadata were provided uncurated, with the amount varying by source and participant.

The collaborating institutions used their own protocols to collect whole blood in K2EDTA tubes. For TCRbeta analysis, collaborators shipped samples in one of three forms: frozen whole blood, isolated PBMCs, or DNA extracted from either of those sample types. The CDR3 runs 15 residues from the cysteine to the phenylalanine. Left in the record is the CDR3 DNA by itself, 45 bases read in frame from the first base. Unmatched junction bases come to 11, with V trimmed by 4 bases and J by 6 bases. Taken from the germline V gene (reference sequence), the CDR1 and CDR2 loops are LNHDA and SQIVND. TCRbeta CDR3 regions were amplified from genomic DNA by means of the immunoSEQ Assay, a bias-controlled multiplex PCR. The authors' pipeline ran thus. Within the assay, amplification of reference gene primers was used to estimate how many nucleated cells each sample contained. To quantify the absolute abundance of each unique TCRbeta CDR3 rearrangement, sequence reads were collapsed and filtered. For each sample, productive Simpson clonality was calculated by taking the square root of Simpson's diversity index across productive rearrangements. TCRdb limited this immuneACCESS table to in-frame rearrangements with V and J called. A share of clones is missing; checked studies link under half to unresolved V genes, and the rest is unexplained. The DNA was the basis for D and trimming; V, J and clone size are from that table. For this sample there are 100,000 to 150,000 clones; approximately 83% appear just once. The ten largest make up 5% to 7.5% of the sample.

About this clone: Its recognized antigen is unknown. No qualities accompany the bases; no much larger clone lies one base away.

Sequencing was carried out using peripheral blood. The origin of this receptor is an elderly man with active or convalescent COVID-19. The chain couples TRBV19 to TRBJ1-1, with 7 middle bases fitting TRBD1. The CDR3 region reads CASSTYLTGLAEAFF. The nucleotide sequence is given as TGTGCCAGTAGTACTTACTTGACAGGGCTCGCTGAAGCTTTCTTT.